This T cell receptor (beta chain) was identified in a study of metastatic and nonmetastatic thyroid tumors. In the study overall: From malignant and benign thyroid patients, repertoires in blood and in tumor or nodule tissue were compared. Study observations and caveats: Relative to benign nodules, malignant thyroid tumors were reportedly characterized by significantly elevated TCR beta diversity in blood and tumor.

No patient received treatment before thyroid surgery. In its sample, this clone ranks as medium-sized. Its target is not known. Through MiXCR, TCRdb re-clonotyped the PCR reads. The sample shows 11,000 to 15,000 clones, around a quarter of them seen only once. CDR3 length: 16 residues. Trimming took off 3 bases at V and 5 bases at J, with 17 bases between the two ends. Germline assignment: CDR1 LNHDA and CDR2 SQIVND (reference sequence). Sample: blood. The sequence derives from a female donor with papillary thyroid cancer or a benign thyroid nodule (not recorded which). Some clones in this sample may be carry-over from other donors' samples. The chain joins TRBV19 to TRBJ1-5; D possibly corresponds to TRBD1 (6 bases). CDR3 coding DNA: TGTGCCAGTAGTATTAGGGGAGTGAGGGGGGATCAGCCCCAGCATTTT. It specifies CASSIRGVRGDQPQHF. Supplemented by reference TRBV19 and TRBJ1-5, the full variable domain reads DGGITQSPKYLFRKEGQNVTLSCEQNLNHDAMYWYRQDPGQGLRLIYYSQIVNDFQKGDIAEGYSVSREKKESFPLTVTSAQKNPTAFYLCASSIRGVRGDQPQHFGDGTRLSIL.